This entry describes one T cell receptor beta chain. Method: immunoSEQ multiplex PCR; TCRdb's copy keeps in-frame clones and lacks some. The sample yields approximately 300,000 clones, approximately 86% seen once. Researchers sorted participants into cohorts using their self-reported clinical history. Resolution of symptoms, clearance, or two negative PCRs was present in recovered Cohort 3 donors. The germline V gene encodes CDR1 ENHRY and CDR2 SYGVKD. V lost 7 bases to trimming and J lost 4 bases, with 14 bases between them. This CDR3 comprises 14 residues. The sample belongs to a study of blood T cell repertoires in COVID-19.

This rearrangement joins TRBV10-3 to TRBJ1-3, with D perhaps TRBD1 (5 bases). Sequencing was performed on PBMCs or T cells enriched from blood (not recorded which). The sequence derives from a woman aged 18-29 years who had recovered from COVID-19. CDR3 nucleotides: TGTGCCATCAAGGCAGGGCAGGCCGGAAACACCATATATTTT. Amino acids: CAIKAGQAGNTIYF.